The 23 T cell receptor beta chains listed next were all sequenced from one sample in a study of early T cells in non-severe SARS-CoV-2 infection. Using its own MiXCR run on the 5' RACE reads, TCRdb lists one record per CDR3 protein. The sample records 50,000 to 60,000 distinct CDR3 sequences, around 10% being singletons. The sequencing input was whole blood. Source of these receptors: an adult who was a healthcare worker with PCR-confirmed SARS-CoV-2 infection or an uninfected control (not recorded which).

The gene calls are TRBV29-1 and TRBJ1-4; D is ambiguous. The V and J ends lost 7 bases and 8 bases respectively, with 11 bases between them. Per germline, CDR1 SQVTM and CDR2 ANQGSEA. CDR3 size: 11 residues. The CDR3 sequence is CSANVGEKLFF. CDR3 sequence (DNA): TGCAGCGCCAATGTTGGAGAAAAACTGTTTTTT.

In this sample, this clonotype turned up many times. This chain joins TRBV3-1 and TRBJ2-7; maybe TRBD1 (6 bases). This CDR3 region has 14 residues. V was shortened by 6 bases and J by 0 bases, with 12 bases between the two germline ends. CDR1 is LGHDT and CDR2 is YNNKEL in the germline V gene (reference sequence). For the CDR3, the DNA is TGTGCCAGCAGACAGGGCGGTAGCTCCTACGAGCAGTACTTC. Translation gives CASRQGGSSYEQYF.

This clonotype was seen a few times. This chain connects TRBV20-1 to TRBJ2-1, with 10 positions matching TRBD2. Germline-derived CDR1 and CDR2 are DFQATT and SNEGSKA (reference sequence). After removal of 6 bases from V and 2 bases from J, the junction contained 7 bases not matched to a gene. The CDR3 sequence is 15 residues long. CDR3 in DNA: TGCAGTGCCACCTCCGGGACTAGCGCCTACAATGAGCAGTTCTTC. Encoded protein: CSATSGTSAYNEQFF.

This clonotype was seen many times. The rearrangement joins TRBV28 to TRBJ2-7; TRBD1 aligns across 7 bases. The CDR3 is 13 amino acids. The trim removed 6 bases at V and 5 bases at J, leaving 7 bases unmatched. Germline CDR1 and CDR2: MDHEN and SYDVKM. The CDR3 nucleotides are TGTGCCAGCAGCCGACAGGGTCGCCACGAGCAGTACTTC. It specifies CASSRQGRHEQYF.

This clonotype was observed a handful of times. The chain employs TRBV9 and TRBJ2-1, with D tentatively TRBD1 or TRBD2 (5 bases each). Deletions cut 10 bases from V and 9 bases from J, with 17 bases between. The CDR3 runs to 12 residues. From germline, CDR1 is SGDLS and CDR2 YYNGEE. Written as DNA, the CDR3 is TGTGCCGGGACCTCCTACAACGGTGAGCAGTTCTTC. Its protein product is CAGTSYNGEQFF.

This clonotype was seen at least ten times. The rearrangement uses TRBV11-2 and TRBJ1-6, with 9 positions matching TRBD1. V shed 5 bases and J 7 bases; nucleotides not matched to a gene: 6. CDR3 length equals 15 residues. Germline CDR1 reads SGHAT; CDR2 reads FQNNGV. This CDR3 reads CASSTRTGANSPLHF. The DNA of the CDR3 is TGTGCCAGCAGCACTAGGACAGGGGCAAATTCACCCCTCCACTTT.

In this sample, this clonotype turned up a few times. This sequence joins TRBV12-3 or TRBV12-4 and TRBJ1-2; D is unclear. This CDR3 comprises 12 residues. V was trimmed by 5 bases and J by 3 bases, leaving 7 bases between them. The CDR3 sequence: CASSGPDYGYTF. The CDR3 DNA reads TGTGCCAGCAGTGGGCCAGACTATGGCTACACCTTC.

This clonotype occurred many times. The chain carries TRBV20-1 and TRBJ2-1, with D maybe TRBD1 (6 bases). The length of the CDR3 is 13 residues. Per germline, CDR1 DFQATT and CDR2 SNEGSKA (reference sequence). The germline V and J ends were trimmed by 5 bases and 5 bases, with 13 bases remaining between them. CDR3 loop: CSALQRGNNEQFF. CDR3 coding DNA: TGCAGTGCTCTTCAAAGGGGGAACAATGAGCAGTTCTTC.

The genes are TRBV9 and TRBJ2-5; D perhaps matches TRBD1 (6 bases). The CDR3 contains 14 residues. From germline, CDR1 is SGDLS and CDR2 YYNGEE. Trimming left V 3 bases short and J 4 bases short, with 13 bases between. CDR3 nucleotide sequence: TGTGCCAGCAGCGCACAGGGAAACGGAGAGACCCAGTACTTC. Its protein is CASSAQGNGETQYF.

This clonotype was observed a handful of times. The rearrangement uses TRBV10-3 and TRBJ2-3, with D maybe TRBD2 (7 bases). Deletions cut 10 bases from V and 3 bases from J, with 17 bases between. Looked up from germline, CDR1 is ENHRY and CDR2 is SYGVKD. This CDR3 has 14 amino acids. This CDR3 reads CATRRGAETDTQYF. The CDR3 DNA follows: TGTGCCACCCGCCGGGGGGCCGAGACAGATACGCAGTATTTT.

In this sample, this clonotype turned up many times. The chain recombines TRBV5-4 with TRBJ2-3, with 8 bases fitting TRBD1. Germline CDR1 and CDR2: SGHNT and YYREEE (reference sequence). V shed 2 bases, J shed 0 bases, and the junction held 2 bases outside the gene matches. The CDR3 spans 15 residues. This CDR3 is CASSLGQGSTDTQYF. Here the CDR3 DNA reads TGTGCCAGCAGCTTAGGACAGGGAAGCACAGATACGCAGTATTTT.

Ten or more counts support this clonotype. V gene TRBV29-1 combines with J gene TRBJ1-2; the match to TRBD1 covers 7 bases. Unmatched junction bases numbered 9, after V lost 4 bases and J lost 4 bases. The length of the CDR3 is 14 residues. Germline lookup yields CDR1 SQVTM and CDR2 ANQGSEA. CDR3 region: CSVARGVPSYGYTF. DNA of the CDR3: TGCAGCGTTGCCAGGGGGGTCCCCAGCTATGGCTACACCTTC.

For this clonotype: A much larger clonotype is one base distant, so this may be a read error. The V call is TRBV7-8, the J call TRBJ2-3; D not resolved. The CDR3 has 15 residues. Germline CDR1 reads SGHVS; CDR2 reads FQNEAQ. V lost 5 bases, J lost 2 bases, and 14 bases lay in between. CDR3 sequence: CASSPDPQNTDTQYF. In DNA, the CDR3 is TGTGCCAGCAGCCCGGACCCGCAAAACACAGATACGCAGTATTTT.

This clonotype was detected many times. The rearrangement links TRBV2 to TRBJ1-5; no reliable D call. V was clipped by 8 bases and J by 2 bases, with 13 bases between them. The germline V gene has CDR1 SNHLY and CDR2 FYNNEI. The CDR3 is 14 residues long. The CDR3 loop reads CASVSGGGNQPQHF. The CDR3 DNA sequence: TGTGCCAGCGTCAGCGGAGGAGGCAATCAGCCCCAGCATTTT.

This chain uses TRBV12-3 or TRBV12-4 with TRBJ2-1; TRBD2 matches at 8 bases. The CDR3 length is 15 residues. V lost 6 bases, J lost 9 bases, and 13 bases stayed unmatched. CDR3 in amino acids: CASSLGSGSSSEQFF. In DNA, the CDR3 is TGTGCCAGCAGCCTTGGGAGCGGGAGTTCCAGTGAGCAGTTCTTC.

This sequence joins TRBV11-2 and TRBJ2-7; D remains unclear. Trimming stripped 6 bases from V and 5 bases from J, with 14 bases between. The V gene's germline CDR1 is SGHAT and CDR2 FQNNGV. There are 13 residues in the CDR3. CDR3 nucleotides: TGTGCCAGCAGATTACCAAGCTCAGACGAGCAGTACTTC. Translating gives CASRLPSSDEQYF. The whole variable domain, filled in from reference TRBV11-2 and TRBJ2-7, reads EAGVAQSPRYKIIEKRQSVAFWCNPISGHATLYWYQQILGQGPKLLIQFQNNGVVDDSQLPKDRFSAERLKGVDSTLKIQPAKLEDSAVYLCASRLPSSDEQYFGPGTRLTVT.

This clonotype has a count of ten or more. This chain links TRBV6-1 with TRBJ2-3, with D uncertain. This CDR3 has 14 amino acids. V dropped 4 bases and J dropped 0 bases, with 8 bases sitting between them. Germline CDR1 MNHNS, CDR2 SASEGT. The CDR3 DNA sequence: TGTGCCAGCAGTGGCTACGAAAGCACAGATACGCAGTATTTT. Protein sequence: CASSGYESTDTQYF.

Many counts were recorded for this clonotype. One end of the junction is discordant with germline, which a read error may explain. The rearrangement uses TRBV7-8 and TRBJ2-4; a possible D gene is TRBD1 (6 bases). The germline V gene has CDR1 SGHVS and CDR2 FQNEAQ. The CDR3 loop spans 14 amino acids. CDR3 DNA: TGTGCCAGCAGTTTAGGGACAACGGGAAACATTCAGTACTTC. Translated: CASSLGTTGNIQYF.

This clonotype was observed many times. The chain couples TRBV5-1 to TRBJ2-7; 9 positions agree with TRBD2. Unmatched junction bases numbered 6, after V lost 5 bases and J lost 3 bases. The length of the CDR3 is 14 residues. CDR1 and CDR2 from the germline V gene are SGHRS and YFSETQ. The CDR3 DNA sequence: TGCGCCAGCAGTCAAGCTAGCGGGAACTACGAGCAGTACTTC. It is translated as CASSQASGNYEQYF. Supplemented by reference TRBV5-1 and TRBJ2-7, the full variable domain reads KAGVTQTPRYLIKTRGQQVTLSCSPISGHRSVSWYQQTPGQGLQFLFEYFSETQRNKGNFPGRFSGRQFSNSRSEMNVSTLELGDSALYLCASSQASGNYEQYFGPGTRLTVT.

This clonotype was counted at least ten times. The chain is built from TRBV3-1 and TRBJ1-1; no firm D call. Germline V CDR1 and CDR2: LGHDT, YNNKEL (reference sequence). The CDR3 sequence is 12 residues long. Trimming took 6 bases from V and 1 from J, leaving 6 bases between them. The CDR3 nucleotides read TGTGCCAGCAGGACATCGAACACTGAAGCTTTCTTT. This translates into CASRTSNTEAFF.

This clonotype came up many times. V and J are TRBV5-4 and TRBJ1-4, with TRBD1 matching over 7 bases. Germline CDR1 SGHNT, CDR2 YYREEE (reference sequence). The V and J ends lost 4 bases and 3 bases, in that order; junction bases with no gene match: 6. This CDR3 comprises 15 residues. The chain's CDR3 is CASSATGEPNEKLFF. In DNA form, the CDR3 reads TGTGCCAGCAGCGCCACAGGGGAACCTAATGAAAAACTGTTTTTT. The full variable domain, with the rest looked up from reference TRBV5-4 and TRBJ1-4, is ETGVTQSPTHLIKTRGQQVTLRCSSQSGHNTVSWYQQALGQGPQFIFQYYREEENGRGNFPPRFSGLQFPNYSSELNVNALELDDSALYLCASSATGEPNEKLFFGSGTQLSVL.

This clonotype was found many times. This chain connects TRBV13 to TRBJ2-5, with 9 nucleotides matching TRBD1. The CDR3 is 14 amino acids. Germline V gives CDR1 PRHDT, CDR2 FYEKMQ (reference sequence). The J segment lost 5 bases and the V segment lost 5 bases, leaving 6 bases of the junction unmatched. CDR3: CASSLTGGAETQYF. CDR3 bases: TGTGCCAGCAGCCTAACAGGGGGCGCGGAGACCCAGTACTTC. The whole variable domain, remainder taken from reference TRBV13 and TRBJ2-5, is AAGVIQSPRHLIKEKRETATLKCYPIPRHDTVYWYQQGPGQDPQFLISFYEKMQSDKGSIPDRFSAQQFSDYHSELNMSSLELGDSALYFCASSLTGGAETQYFGPGTRLLVL.

The chain recombines TRBV20-1 with TRBJ2-7; D gene ambiguous. V was shortened by 2 bases and J by 0 bases, with 8 bases between the two germline ends. CDR1 and CDR2 from the germline V gene are DFQATT and SNEGSKA (reference sequence). The CDR3 is 13 residues long. CDR3 sequence (DNA): TGCAGTGCTAGAACCGGGTACTCCTACGAGCAGTACTTC. It encodes CSARTGYSYEQYF.